Listed below are T cell receptor beta chains from one sample, sequenced in a study of blood T cells in healthy people across ages. TCRdb reprocessed the 5' RACE reads with MiXCR, giving one entry per CDR3 protein. The repertoire holds some 800,000 distinct CDR3 sequences, with under 45% as singletons. The sample comprised blood. The source of these receptors is a man aged 55 to 70 in good health. Each CDR3 is given with its conserved first and last residue. D genes are given only for firm matches. Clone size is not always given. Where it is, it says once, few, many or a class for expanded clones.

TRBV27	-	TRBJ1-5	few	TGTGCCAGCAGTAGGACGGTTAGTGGCAATCAGCCCCAGCATTTT	CASSRTVSGNQPQHF
TRBV4-1	-	TRBJ2-5	-	TGCGCCATCAGCCAAGATCAGGGGGGGGTGGAGACCCAGTACTTC	CAISQDQGGVETQYF
TRBV2	TRBD2	TRBJ2-5	-	TGTGCCAGCAGTGACGCTCGTTATAGCGGGGGGCAAGAGACCCAGTACTTC	CASSDARYSGGQETQYF
TRBV7-2	TRBD1	TRBJ2-2	-	TGTGCCAGCAGCGGACAGGCGGGGGAGCTGTTTTTT	CASSGQAGELFF
TRBV20-1	-	TRBJ1-6	-	TGCAGTGCTAGAGATTCAGGCGGCCCGAGCTCCTATAATTCACCCCTCCACTTT	CSARDSGGPSSYNSPLHF
TRBV9	-	TRBJ2-1	-	TGTGCCAGCAGCGTAGATAGAGGGGGATCCAATGAGCAGTTCTTC	CASSVDRGGSNEQFF
TRBV5-4	TRBD1	TRBJ2-7	few	TGTGCCAGCAGCTCCGGAGGACAGGGGAAGCTATCCTACGAGCAGTACTTC	CASSSGGQGKLSYEQYF
TRBV2	TRBD1	TRBJ2-5	-	TGTGCCAGCGAATTCGGACAGGGGCAAGAGACCCAGTACTTC	CASEFGQGQETQYF
TRBV20-1	-	TRBJ2-3	-	TGCAGTGCTGCGGCCGGGACTACAGATACGCAGTATTTT	CSAAAGTTDTQYF
TRBV7-2	TRBD1	TRBJ1-2	-	TGTGCCAGCAGCCGCAGGACAGGCGTAGATGGCTACACCTTC	CASSRRTGVDGYTF
TRBV27	TRBD1	TRBJ1-2	few	TGTGCCAGCAGCCCGGACAGGGGGCTCGGCTATGGCTACACCTTC	CASSPDRGLGYGYTF
TRBV19	-	TRBJ2-2	few	TGTGCCAGTAGAATGCTAGGGACGGACACCGGGGAGCTGTTTTTT	CASRMLGTDTGELFF
TRBV27	TRBD1	TRBJ1-2	once	TGTGCCAGCAGTGTATCACAGGGGGCGTACGGCTACACCTTC	CASSVSQGAYGYTF
TRBV2	-	TRBJ2-5	once	TGTGCCAGCAGTGCCGACAGAGTTCTTCCAGAGACCCAGTACTTC	CASSADRVLPETQYF
TRBV20-1	TRBD1	TRBJ2-7	few	TGCAGTGCTACCCGGGACAGGGGGAAGTACGAGCAGTACTTC	CSATRDRGKYEQYF
TRBV28	TRBD1	TRBJ2-7	-	TGTGCCAGCACTCCCGAGAGGACAGGGGGATCCTACGAGCAGTACTTC	CASTPERTGGSYEQYF
TRBV20-1	-	TRBJ1-2	few	TGCAGTGCTAGCGTAGAGACGGTCTTTGGCTACACCTTC	CSASVETVFGYTF
TRBV5-1	-	TRBJ1-2	-	TGCGCCAGCAGCGAAACGCCAGGAGGGGATGGCTACACCTTC	CASSETPGGDGYTF
TRBV7-9	TRBD1	TRBJ2-7	-	TGTGCCAGCAGCCCTACGCCAGGACAGGGACAAACCTACGAGCAGTACTTC	CASSPTPGQGQTYEQYF
TRBV30	-	TRBJ1-6	once	TGTGCCTGGAGTTTGGGGTCAAGTTCACCCCTCCACTTT	CAWSLGSSSPLHF
TRBV7-6	TRBD2	TRBJ2-5	-	TGTGCCAGCAGCTTAATTAGGGGACTAGCTGGCCAAGAGACCCAGTACTTC	CASSLIRGLAGQETQYF
TRBV12-3/TRBV12-4	-	TRBJ2-3	few	TGTGCCAGCAGTTTCGAAAGCACAGATACGCAGTATTTT	CASSFESTDTQYF
TRBV7-2	TRBD1	TRBJ1-2	-	TGTGCCAGCAGCCTAAAGACAGGGGAGGGATACGGCTACACCTTC	CASSLKTGEGYGYTF
TRBV10-3	-	TRBJ2-5	many	TGTGCCGCCCAGGGGCTAGCGGAAGAGACCCAGTACTTC	CAAQGLAEETQYF
TRBV5-5	-	TRBJ1-5	-	TGTGCCAGCAGCTTGTATGGGGCGGTTAGCAATCAGCCCCAGCATTTT	CASSLYGAVSNQPQHF
TRBV18	TRBD1	TRBJ2-7	-	TGTGCCAGCTCACGGGGACAGGGTTTCGAGCAGTACTTC	CASSRGQGFEQYF
TRBV7-9	TRBD1	TRBJ2-7	-	TGTGCCAGCAGTCCTTTCGGGACAGGGTCATACGAGCAGTACTTC	CASSPFGTGSYEQYF
TRBV7-2	-	TRBJ2-7	-	TGTGCCAGCAGTTTGGAATGGTTCGAGCAGTACTTC	CASSLEWFEQYF
TRBV28	-	TRBJ2-5	-	TGTGCCAGCACCGCCGGGACACACCAAGAGACCCAGTACTTC	CASTAGTHQETQYF
TRBV2	-	TRBJ2-4	-	TGTGCCAGCAGTGGTTCCTCGAAAGGGGGGGGGACCAAAAACATTCAGTACTTC	CASSGSSKGGGTKNIQYF
TRBV11-3	-	TRBJ1-5	-	TGTGCCAGCAGCTTAGTGAAGGGTGCGGATCAGCCCCAGCATTTT	CASSLVKGADQPQHF
TRBV6-2/TRBV6-3	TRBD2	TRBJ2-1	-	TGTGCCAGCAGCCACAGATGGCGGGGGGGTAGGGACAATGAGCAGTTCTTC	CASSHRWRGGRDNEQFF
TRBV7-2	-	TRBJ2-7	many	TGTGCCAGCAGCGCCCAGACAGGACCTTACGAGCAGTACTTC	CASSAQTGPYEQYF
TRBV7-2	-	TRBJ1-1	-	TGTGCCAGCAGTCAGGGGTCCCCGAACACTGAAGCTTTCTTT	CASSQGSPNTEAFF
TRBV6-5	-	TRBJ2-5	few	TGTGCCAGCAGTTACACCGCGGGGAGAGGAGAGACCCAGTACTTC	CASSYTAGRGETQYF
TRBV4-3	TRBD1	TRBJ1-1	few	TGCGCCAGCAGCCGGTTGGGACAGGGGAACACTGAAGCTTTCTTT	CASSRLGQGNTEAFF
TRBV20-1	TRBD1	TRBJ2-4	many	TGCAGTGCTAGATACCGGGACAGGGGCTCGGGTGAGCAGTACTTC	CSARYRDRGSGEQYF
TRBV12-3/TRBV12-4	-	TRBJ1-2	few	TGTGCCAGCAGTTTCCAGGGGCCCCGTGGCTACACCTTC	CASSFQGPRGYTF
TRBV12-3/TRBV12-4	TRBD1	TRBJ2-5	-	TGTGCCAGCAGTTTACAGGGGGTGAGAACCCAGTACTTC	CASSLQGVRTQYF
TRBV6-2/TRBV6-3	-	TRBJ2-1	-	TGTGCCAGCAGTCGGACGGTCCAAGAGACCCAGTTCTTC	CASSRTVQETQFF
TRBV6-6	TRBD2	TRBJ2-3	-	TGTGCCAGCAGGTACGGAGCGGGGAGAGCAGATACGCAGTATTTT	CASRYGAGRADTQYF
TRBV29-1	TRBD2	TRBJ2-3	many	TGCAGCGTCGCCGGGACTAGGGATACGCAGTATTTT	CSVAGTRDTQYF
TRBV20-1	-	TRBJ2-7	few	TGCAGTGCTAGAGGAGATGACTACGAGCAGTACTTC	CSARGDDYEQYF
TRBV12-3/TRBV12-4	-	TRBJ2-3	-	TGTGCCAGTAGTAGCAGGGTCGCCCCAGATACGCAGTATTTT	CASSSRVAPDTQYF
TRBV10-3	-	TRBJ2-4	few	TGTGCCATCAGTGACCCCATAGGAGGCGGAGCCAAAAACATTCAGTACTTC	CAISDPIGGGAKNIQYF
TRBV11-2	-	TRBJ2-5	-	TGTGCCAGCAGCCCCTGGGCGGGCGGGGAGACCCAGTACTTC	CASSPWAGGETQYF
TRBV6-5	-	TRBJ2-6	few	TGTGCCAGCAGCAAAGGCAAGATCTCTGGGGCCAACGTCCTGACTTTC	CASSKGKISGANVLTF
TRBV20-1	-	TRBJ1-1	few	TGCAGTGCTAGGGCCTCTGGGTCGAGGGGGAAAACTGAAGCTTTCTTT	CSARASGSRGKTEAFF
TRBV29-1	-	TRBJ2-7	many	TGCAGCGTTGGCCAGGGGAACTACGAGCAGTACTTC	CSVGQGNYEQYF
TRBV9	-	TRBJ2-2	once	TGTGCCAGCAGCGTAGAGGCTAGGACCGGGGAGCTGTTTTTT	CASSVEARTGELFF
TRBV2	-	TRBJ2-5	many	TGTGCCAGCAGTTCGACACCGCAGCGGACCCAGTACTTC	CASSSTPQRTQYF
TRBV7-9	TRBD2	TRBJ2-1	few	TGTGCCAGCAGCGACCTAAAGGGGCTAGCGGGGACCTCCTACAATGAGCAGTTCTTC	CASSDLKGLAGTSYNEQFF
TRBV20-1	TRBD2	TRBJ2-7	once	TGCAGTGCTAGAGACAGACTAGCGGGGATCTACAATGAGCAGTACTTC	CSARDRLAGIYNEQYF
TRBV7-2	-	TRBJ2-7	-	TGTGCCAGCAGCTTAGCGGGGGGCAGGTCCACCTACGAGCAGTACTTC	CASSLAGGRSTYEQYF